A selection of T cell receptor beta chains follows, all from one sample in a study of T cells in Graves' hyperthyroidism and ophthalmopathy. Via MiXCR, TCRdb re-called the multiplex PCR reads, giving one row per CDR3 protein. The sample lists a few hundred thousand distinct CDR3 sequences, 12% to 15% occurring once. What was sequenced was blood. The receptors were sampled from a woman between 40 and 50 years old with Graves' ophthalmopathy. CDR3s include the opening cysteine and the closing phenylalanine or tryptophan. Fields, in order: D gene, J gene, clone size, V gene, CDR3 DNA, CDR3 protein. D genes are given only for firm matches. Only some rows state a clone size, as once, few, many or a class for expanded clones.

D gene: NA
J gene: TRBJ1-2
clone size: many
V gene: TRBV10-3
CDR3 DNA: TGTGCCATCAGCCACAGCGATGGCTACACCTTC
CDR3 protein: CAISHSDGYTF

D gene: TRBD1
J gene: TRBJ2-1
clone size: many
V gene: TRBV10-1
CDR3 DNA: TGCGCCAGCAGCCCCACAGGGGTCCAGTACAATGAGCAGTTCTTC
CDR3 protein: CASSPTGVQYNEQFF

D gene: NA
J gene: TRBJ2-5
clone size: NA
V gene: TRBV4-2
CDR3 DNA: TGTGCCAGCAGCCAAGGGGGGGGGCGCCAGACCCAGTACTTC
CDR3 protein: CASSQGGGRQTQYF

D gene: NA
J gene: TRBJ2-2
clone size: many
V gene: TRBV7-8
CDR3 DNA: TGTGCCAGCAGCTCGGGGTTGCTTGGAGGGAGCACCGGGGAGCTGTTTTTT
CDR3 protein: CASSSGLLGGSTGELFF

D gene: NA
J gene: TRBJ2-3
clone size: many
V gene: TRBV27
CDR3 DNA: TGTGCCAGCAGTTTGTCTTGGACAGATACGCAGTATTTT
CDR3 protein: CASSLSWTDTQYF

D gene: TRBD2
J gene: TRBJ2-1
clone size: many
V gene: TRBV15
CDR3 DNA: TGTGCCACCAGCAGAGAGGAACTAGCGGCTAATGAGCAGTTCTTC
CDR3 protein: CATSREELAANEQFF

D gene: TRBD2
J gene: TRBJ2-3
clone size: once
V gene: TRBV20-1
CDR3 DNA: TGCAGTGCCGTAGCGGGAAAGACAGATACGCAGTATTTT
CDR3 protein: CSAVAGKTDTQYF

D gene: NA
J gene: TRBJ1-1
clone size: many
V gene: TRBV10-3
CDR3 DNA: TGTGCCATCAGTGACAGACAGTGGGTCATGAACACTGAAGCTTTCTTT
CDR3 protein: CAISDRQWVMNTEAFF

D gene: TRBD1
J gene: TRBJ1-1
clone size: many
V gene: TRBV2
CDR3 DNA: TGTGCCAGCAGGGAGGGACAGCTTAACACTGAAGCTTTCTTT
CDR3 protein: CASREGQLNTEAFF

D gene: NA
J gene: TRBJ2-5
clone size: many
V gene: TRBV7-9
CDR3 DNA: TGTGCCAGCAGCCCAGAGCGGGCAGGGGTTTATGAGACCCAGTACTTC
CDR3 protein: CASSPERAGVYETQYF

D gene: NA
J gene: TRBJ1-2
clone size: many
V gene: TRBV9
CDR3 DNA: TGTGCCAGCAGCGTAGACTTGAGACAGGCATCTGGCTACACCTTC
CDR3 protein: CASSVDLRQASGYTF

D gene: TRBD1
J gene: TRBJ1-2
clone size: many
V gene: TRBV24-1
CDR3 DNA: TGTGCCACCAGTGAAGGAGCAGGACAGGCCCATGGCTACACCTTC
CDR3 protein: CATSEGAGQAHGYTF

D gene: NA
J gene: TRBJ1-3
clone size: NA
V gene: TRBV20-1
CDR3 DNA: TGCAGTGCTAGAGATCATCAGACACGTGGAAACACCATATATTTT
CDR3 protein: CSARDHQTRGNTIYF

D gene: TRBD2
J gene: TRBJ2-7
clone size: few
V gene: TRBV20-1
CDR3 DNA: TGCAGTGCCCAGGGACTAGCGGGACCCTCCTACGAGCAGTACTTC
CDR3 protein: CSAQGLAGPSYEQYF

D gene: TRBD1
J gene: TRBJ1-2
clone size: many
V gene: TRBV6-6
CDR3 DNA: TGTGCCAGCAGTTACTCGCCCGGACAGGGAAATGGCTACACCTTC
CDR3 protein: CASSYSPGQGNGYTF

D gene: NA
J gene: TRBJ1-6
clone size: many
V gene: TRBV20-1
CDR3 DNA: TGCAGTGCTAGAGATAATGTTCGGGGGGCCGGTTCACCCCTCCACTTT
CDR3 protein: CSARDNVRGAGSPLHF

D gene: NA
J gene: TRBJ2-1
clone size: few
V gene: TRBV20-1
CDR3 DNA: TGCAGTGCCACCCTACCCGCCTTGGACTACAATGAGCAGTTCTTC
CDR3 protein: CSATLPALDYNEQFF

D gene: NA
J gene: TRBJ1-3
clone size: few
V gene: TRBV7-9
CDR3 DNA: TGTGCCAGCAGCTTAGCATGGCGAGGCGCTGGAAACACCATATATTTT
CDR3 protein: CASSLAWRGAGNTIYF

D gene: NA
J gene: TRBJ2-7
clone size: few
V gene: TRBV30
CDR3 DNA: TGTGCCTGGAGTTCAGGGGCCACCACCTACGAGCAGTACTTC
CDR3 protein: CAWSSGATTYEQYF

D gene: TRBD2
J gene: TRBJ2-3
clone size: many
V gene: TRBV2
CDR3 DNA: TGTGCCAGTACCGGGACTAACACAGATACGCAGTATTTT
CDR3 protein: CASTGTNTDTQYF

D gene: TRBD2
J gene: TRBJ2-7
clone size: many
V gene: TRBV4-2
CDR3 DNA: TGTGCCAGCAGCCAAACTAGCGGGAGACGTTACGAGCAGTACTTC
CDR3 protein: CASSQTSGRRYEQYF

D gene: NA
J gene: TRBJ2-1
clone size: many
V gene: TRBV9
CDR3 DNA: TGTGCCAGCAGCGTAGAGGGGCGAATGTACAATGAGCAGTTCTTC
CDR3 protein: CASSVEGRMYNEQFF

D gene: TRBD2
J gene: TRBJ2-3
clone size: NA
V gene: TRBV5-1
CDR3 DNA: TGCGCCAGCGCTTGGGAGGGAGACACAGATACGCAGTATTTT
CDR3 protein: CASAWEGDTDTQYF

D gene: NA
J gene: TRBJ2-7
clone size: many
V gene: TRBV2
CDR3 DNA: TGTGCCAGCAGGGATGGCGATCTGAACGAGCAGTACTTC
CDR3 protein: CASRDGDLNEQYF

D gene: TRBD2
J gene: TRBJ2-5
clone size: many
V gene: TRBV5-6
CDR3 DNA: TGTGCCAGCAGAAGAGAGCGGGGGGGCCGAGAGACCCAGTACTTC
CDR3 protein: CASRRERGGRETQYF

D gene: NA
J gene: TRBJ2-7
clone size: many
V gene: TRBV7-8
CDR3 DNA: TGTGCCAGCAGCTTAGTTAGAACCTACGAGCAGTACTTC
CDR3 protein: CASSLVRTYEQYF

D gene: TRBD1
J gene: TRBJ1-1
clone size: many
V gene: TRBV2
CDR3 DNA: TGTGCCAGCGTTAGACAGGGGGCGTCGAACACTGAAGCTTTCTTT
CDR3 protein: CASVRQGASNTEAFF

D gene: NA
J gene: TRBJ1-2
clone size: few
V gene: TRBV4-1
CDR3 DNA: TGCGCCAGCAGCCAAGTAGGAGGAGGAGGGAACTATGGCTACACCTTC
CDR3 protein: CASSQVGGGGNYGYTF

D gene: NA
J gene: TRBJ1-5
clone size: few
V gene: TRBV27
CDR3 DNA: TGTGCCAGCAGTCGGGGGCAGGGTGTTCAGCCCCAGCATTTT
CDR3 protein: CASSRGQGVQPQHF

D gene: NA
J gene: TRBJ1-1
clone size: NA
V gene: TRBV4-2
CDR3 DNA: TGTGCCAGCAGCCACATGGGCATGAACACTGAAGCTTTCTTT
CDR3 protein: CASSHMGMNTEAFF

D gene: TRBD2
J gene: TRBJ2-3
clone size: many
V gene: TRBV2
CDR3 DNA: TGTGCCAGCGCCCGGACTAGCGGTATCACAGATACGCAGTATTTT
CDR3 protein: CASARTSGITDTQYF

D gene: NA
J gene: TRBJ2-7
clone size: many
V gene: TRBV25-1
CDR3 DNA: TGTGCCAGCACCGGGTCCACCTACGAGCAGTACTTC
CDR3 protein: CASTGSTYEQYF

D gene: NA
J gene: TRBJ2-7
clone size: NA
V gene: TRBV5-1
CDR3 DNA: TGCGCCAGCAGCTTGGTGGCAGGCGCTAAGGAGCAGTACTTC
CDR3 protein: CASSLVAGAKEQYF

D gene: NA
J gene: TRBJ1-6
clone size: NA
V gene: TRBV3-1
CDR3 DNA: TGTGCCAGCAGCCAGCTAACAGGCCAGGGGTATTCACCCCTCCACTTT
CDR3 protein: CASSQLTGQGYSPLHF

D gene: TRBD2
J gene: TRBJ2-3
clone size: NA
V gene: TRBV19
CDR3 DNA: TGTGCCAGTAGTAGAGGGGTAGCGGGGGGGACTTCAGATACGCAGTATTTT
CDR3 protein: CASSRGVAGGTSDTQYF

D gene: NA
J gene: TRBJ1-2
clone size: large
V gene: TRBV2
CDR3 DNA: TGTGCCAGCAGTGAAGTCGGGAGGGCTAACTATGGCTACACCTTC
CDR3 protein: CASSEVGRANYGYTF

D gene: NA
J gene: TRBJ2-3
clone size: NA
V gene: TRBV20-1
CDR3 DNA: TGCAGTGCTAGAGCCCAACCGGGGGCGGGGGTATCCACAGATACGCAGTATTTT
CDR3 protein: CSARAQPGAGVSTDTQYF